Sequencing of this T cell receptor beta chain was carried out in a study of CD8+ T cells in alopecia areata (dated by TCRdb to 2017 to 2018). Describing the broader study: Treated patients were enrolled in an open-label pilot trial of oral tofacitinib, 5 to 10 mg twice daily, for moderate-to-severe alopecia areata. Biopsies were taken from tofacitinib-treated patients at baseline and again at 4 and 24 weeks into treatment, and several of those patients also had a later scalp biopsy. Tofacitinib was given for 6 to 18 months, followed by 6 months of follow-up off drug to assess delayed response and recurrence. On the human side, TCRbeta sequencing was run on scalp tissue and on sorted CD4+ and CD8+ peripheral blood T cells from healthy controls and from alopecia areata patients with either patchy or totalis/universalis disease. In both human patients and the C3H/HeJ mouse model, the study applied high-throughput TCRbeta sequencing to look at T cell clonal expansion in alopecia areata. For the treated patients, the SALT score, which quantifies what percentage of scalp surface area is affected, served as the measure of disease severity. Amplification of TCRbeta CDR3 regions was done by immunoSEQ multiplex PCR using 35 Vbeta forward primers and 13 Jbeta reverse primers. RNA was extracted with the PAXgene miRNA kit for fixed scalp, the miRNeasy kit for PBMCs, and the RNeasy kit for mouse skin. Scalp clonality was compared across normal scalp (n=4), patchy alopecia areata scalp (n=8), and alopecia totalis/universalis scalp (n=8). Study-wide findings and limitations: Because the treated cohort was small and had only one nonresponder, larger studies are needed to examine links between baseline CD8+ expansion and response. Many expanded lesional clones were found to persist in scalp and blood during tofacitinib treatment, and relapse after treatment cessation may be partly explained by this persistence. Unlike mouse skin, where gammadelta T cells dominate, normal human skin contains resident alphabeta T cells that get sequenced too, which complicates analysis of the scalp TCR repertoire. Shared TCR sequences between patients were less evident than in mice, which may be partly attributable to HLA diversity in the patient population. Tofacitinib significantly lowered scalp clonality and the number of expanded CD8+ clones among the top 100 scalp clones. Lesional scalp, especially in alopecia totalis/universalis, showed higher clonality and more expanded CD8+ clones than normal scalp, suggesting antigenic drive.

Spanning cysteine to phenylalanine, the CDR3 consists of 14 amino acids. Only CDR3 DNA remains: 42 bases, in frame from the first base. CDR1 and CDR2, looked up from the germline V gene, are SGHTA and FQGNSA. Clipping removes 5 bases from V and 4 bases from J, with 3 as the unmatched junction base count. This specimen's time point label, interpreted: around 28 days on oral tofacitinib. According to the study, the label for this sample's treatment or condition signals: oral pan-JAK inhibitor, 5-10 mg twice daily. Lesional scalp punch biopsies and peripheral blood were obtained from alopecia areata patients. PBMCs were isolated by density centrifugation and stained for CD3, CD4 and CD8, and CD4+ and CD8+ T cells were sorted on a FACSAria. Libraries came from the immunoSEQ multiplex PCR assay. RNA was extracted from all samples and reverse transcribed into cDNA as template for TCR sequencing. First-strand cDNA was synthesized with SuperScript III using a 2:1 mix of oligo-dT and random hexamers. A synthetic immune receptor repertoire was used to assess amplification bias, and residual bias was removed computationally. As for how the authors treated the data: After raw reads were preprocessed to remove errors, the CDR3 was defined following IMGT conventions as running from the conserved cysteine to phenylalanine. Clonality was computed by normalizing Shannon entropy by log2 of the number of productive unique TCRs and subtracting the result from 1. Whether each scalp clone was CD4 or CD8 was inferred by checking scalp TCRbeta sequences against the CD4 and CD8 repertoires from sorted blood. TCRdb obtained this table from immuneACCESS and retained in-frame rearrangements with V and J assigned. These tables miss some clones; where compared with another copy, unresolved V genes account for less than half of the shortfall, and the remainder is unexplained. D and trimming come from the DNA, and the V and J calls and clone size come from that table. The sample data list about 210,000 clones, and 64% of these were observed just once. More than 3.5% of the sample lies in the top ten.

Of note for this clone: There is no known antigen for this receptor. No per-base quality is available; no much larger clone lies one base away.

Material: CD4+ T cells sorted from blood, obtained at week 4, from a patient treated with tofacitinib. The sequence was obtained from a human donor with alopecia areata. Rearrangement joined TRBV7-2 to TRBJ2-3, with 10 bases aligning to TRBD1. The DNA sequence is TGTGCCAGCAGCCCGGGGACAGGGGCAGATACGCAGTATTTT. Translated, it reads CASSPGTGADTQYF. Outside the CDR3, residues come from the reference TRBV7-2 and TRBJ2-3 proteins, so the full variable domain is: GAGVSQSPSNKVTEKGKDVELRCDPISGHTALYWYRQSLGQGLEFLIYFQGNSAPDKSGLPSDRFSAERTGGSVSTLTIQRTQQEDSAVYLCASSPGTGADTQYFGPGTRLTVL.